A selection of T cell receptor beta chains follows, all from one sample in a study of cytomegalovirus exposure and HLA in healthy donors. The repertoire was sequenced with immunoSEQ multiplex PCR; TCRdb's copy has only in-frame clones and lacks some. The sample yields 250,000 or so clones, 85% to 95% seen once. Material for sequencing was PBMCs. The source is a girl between 2 and 10 years old in good health and CMV-seronegative. CDR3s leave out the opening cysteine and the closing phenylalanine or tryptophan. The order of the fields is J gene, V gene, CDR3 protein.

TRBJ2-5 | TRBV2 | ASRLPRGTSGNQETQY
TRBJ1-1 | TRBV7-2 | ASSTGRVMNTEAF
TRBJ2-7 | TRBV21-1 | ATPWRGLYEQY
TRBJ2-2 | TRBV27 | ASSFLGQGWVGTGELF
TRBJ2-1 | TRBV7-9 | ASSPRQYNEQF
TRBJ2-7 | TRBV6-5 | ASSPLAGSYEQY
TRBJ1-1 | TRBV10-3 | AISLDRANTEAF
TRBJ1-3 | TRBV30 | AWEHRGAGNTIY
TRBJ2-7 | TRBV14 | ASSPPQVRFEQY
TRBJ1-2 | TRBV28 | ASSLNPIDYGYT
TRBJ2-2 | TRBV7-6 | ASSAGEHNTGELF
TRBJ1-5 | TRBV19 | ASSIRSQGSGNQPQH
TRBJ2-1 | TRBV25-1 | ASSDLAGARL
TRBJ2-6 | TRBV7-6 | ASSLEGTSGANVLT
TRBJ2-2 | TRBV5-1 | ASSLEGGRTGELF
TRBJ2-5 | TRBV7-2 | ASSFWASGGQETQY
TRBJ2-5 | TRBV7-6 | ASSQLGRQETQY
TRBJ1-6 | TRBV9 | ASSVSGSSPLH
TRBJ2-1 | TRBV7-8 | ASSQASGSYYNEQF
TRBJ1-1 | TRBV7-2 | ASSFKGSMNTEAF
TRBJ1-5 | TRBV5-1 | ASSLEGPSDQPQH
TRBJ1-4 | TRBV7-9 | ASSLERLNEKLF
TRBJ2-2 | TRBV6-1 | ASSAGTDTGELF
TRBJ2-7 | TRBV10-3 | AISRDWNSYEQY
TRBJ1-1 | TRBV29-1 | SVLPGPPGTEAF
TRBJ2-2 | TRBV4-2 | ASSQLNAGTTGELF
TRBJ2-3 | TRBV18 | ASSPVGGYTDTQY
TRBJ2-7 | TRBV6-5 | ASSYLPRDKAYEQY
TRBJ2-5 | TRBV5-4 | ASSSTSEETQY
TRBJ1-5 | TRBV5-1 | ASSPQEGGPNQPQH
TRBJ2-7 | TRBV19 | ASTQTGGEQY
TRBJ2-7 | TRBV5-4 | ASSLAGTEISYEQY
TRBJ1-2 | TRBV6-1 | ASSVSDRGSVYGYT
TRBJ1-1 | TRBV2 | ASSPQNTEAF
TRBJ1-5 | TRBV7-8 | ASSPRRLQPQH
TRBJ2-7 | TRBV14 | ASSLYRGGEQY
TRBJ2-3 | TRBV5-6 | ASSPTNTDTQY
TRBJ2-5 | TRBV13 | ASSRRTSGGWETQY
TRBJ2-1 | TRBV6-6 | ASSWTVNEQF
TRBJ1-5 | TRBV30 | ASSGTASNQPQH
TRBJ2-7 | TRBV5-1 | ASSLDPDYPYEQY
TRBJ2-2 | TRBV2 | ASRRLASTGELF